This T cell receptor beta chain is drawn from a study of graft-versus-host responses after intestinal transplantation. Looking at the study overall: Those transplanted obtained multivisceral, liver-intestinal, or isolated intestinal grafts.

Study-wide results and caveats: Recipient marrow harbored GvH clones, some of which surfaced first in ileum or blood. Early post-transplant HvG declines were associated with peak circulating GvH clone levels. Some patients had graft-donor T cell macrochimerism. In their allografts, the ratios of graft-versus-host to host-versus-graft T cell clones were high.

Comment on this clone: The antigen is not known.

The table came from immunoSEQ multiplex PCR; TCRdb's copy has only in-frame clones and leaves some out. This table has 99,000 or so clones, roughly 87% appearing once. The CDR3 is 16 residues long. Germline values: CDR1 SGHRS, CDR2 YFSETQ. The germline V and J ends were trimmed by 2 bases and 6 bases, with 18 bases remaining between them. The J gene is TRBJ2-1, the V gene TRBV5-1; D is unresolved. Sequences were derived from unstimulated CD4+ T cells sorted from spleen or lymph node cells, sampled before intestinal transplant. The TCR originated in a human donor who received an intestinal transplant. CDR3 amino acids: CASSFPRKHEINEQFF. CDR3 coding DNA: TGCGCCAGCAGCTTTCCCCGGAAACACGAAATCAATGAGCAGTTCTTC.